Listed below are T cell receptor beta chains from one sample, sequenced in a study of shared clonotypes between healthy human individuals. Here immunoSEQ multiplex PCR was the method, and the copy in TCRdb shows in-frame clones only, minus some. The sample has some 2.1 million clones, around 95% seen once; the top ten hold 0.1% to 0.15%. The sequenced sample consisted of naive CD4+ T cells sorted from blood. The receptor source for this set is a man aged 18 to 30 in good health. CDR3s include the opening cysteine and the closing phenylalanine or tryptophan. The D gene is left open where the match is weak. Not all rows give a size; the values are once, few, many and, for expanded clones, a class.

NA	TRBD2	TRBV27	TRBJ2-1	CASSFLSGKSYNEQFF	TGTGCCAGCAGTTTTCTTAGCGGGAAATCCTACAATGAGCAGTTCTTC
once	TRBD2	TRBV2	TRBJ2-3	CASSIRLAGSTDTQYF	TGTGCCAGCAGCATCCGACTAGCGGGAAGTACAGATACGCAGTATTTT
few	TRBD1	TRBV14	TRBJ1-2	CASSPETGATYGYTF	TGTGCCAGCAGCCCCGAAACAGGGGCCACTTATGGCTACACCTTC
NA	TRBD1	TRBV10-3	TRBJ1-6	CAISEGTVGKRSYNSPLHF	TGTGCCATCAGTGAGGGGACAGTGGGCAAGAGGTCCTATAATTCACCCCTCCACTTT
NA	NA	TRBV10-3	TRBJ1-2	CAISESGGSYGYTF	TGTGCCATCAGTGAGTCTGGGGGAAGCTATGGCTACACCTTC
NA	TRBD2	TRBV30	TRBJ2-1	CAWSVLAGFRNEQFF	TGTGCCTGGAGTGTACTAGCGGGGTTTCGGAATGAGCAGTTCTTC
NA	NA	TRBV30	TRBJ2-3	CAWSQTMGADTQYF	TGTGCCTGGAGTCAGACCATGGGGGCAGATACGCAGTATTTT
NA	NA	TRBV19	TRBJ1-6	CASSSGDGFNSPLHF	TGTGCCAGTAGTAGCGGGGACGGATTTAATTCACCCCTCCACTTT
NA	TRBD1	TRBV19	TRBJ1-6	CASSIRDRDSPLHF	TGTGCCAGTAGTATCCGGGACAGGGATTCACCCCTCCACTTT
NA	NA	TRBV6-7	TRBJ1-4	CASSLRQGGEKLFF	TGTGCCAGCAGTCTCAGGCAAGGGGGTGAAAAACTGTTTTTT
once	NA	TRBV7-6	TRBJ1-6	CASSLGQGRNSPLHF	TGTGCCAGCAGCTTAGGCCAGGGCAGGAATTCACCCCTCCACTTT
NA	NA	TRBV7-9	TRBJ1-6	CASSLEGGNSPLHF	TGTGCCAGCAGCTTAGAAGGAGGTAATTCACCCCTCCACTTT
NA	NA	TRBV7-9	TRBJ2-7	CASSRDRAEQYF	TGTGCCAGCAGTCGCGACAGAGCCGAGCAGTACTTC
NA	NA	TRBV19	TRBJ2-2	CASSISKGTRTGELFF	TGTGCCAGTAGTATCTCGAAAGGGACGAGAACCGGGGAGCTGTTTTTT
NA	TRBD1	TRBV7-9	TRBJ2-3	CASRRPGQGAADTQYF	TGTGCCAGCAGAAGACCGGGACAGGGGGCTGCAGATACGCAGTATTTT
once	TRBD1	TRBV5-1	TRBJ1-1	CASSPGTGFHSEAFF	TGCGCCAGCAGTCCCGGGACAGGGTTCCACAGTGAAGCTTTCTTT
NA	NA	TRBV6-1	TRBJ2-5	CASSEVASQETQYF	TGTGCCAGCAGTGAAGTGGCCAGCCAAGAGACCCAGTACTTC
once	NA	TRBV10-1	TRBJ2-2	CASGDTNTGELFF	TGCGCCAGCGGCGACACGAACACCGGGGAGCTGTTTTTT
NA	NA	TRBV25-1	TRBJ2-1	CASSVTGSSSEQFF	TGTGCCAGCAGTGTAACGGGTTCAAGTTCCGAGCAGTTCTTC
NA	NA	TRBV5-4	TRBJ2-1	CASNRGPYNEQFF	TGTGCCAGCAACCGGGGGCCTTACAATGAGCAGTTCTTC
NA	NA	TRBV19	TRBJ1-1	CASKGREFALGAFF	TGTGCCAGTAAAGGACGAGAGTTCGCATTAGGAGCTTTCTTT
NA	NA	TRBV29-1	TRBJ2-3	CSVGGSSGADTQYF	TGCAGCGTCGGAGGGAGTAGCGGCGCAGATACGCAGTATTTT
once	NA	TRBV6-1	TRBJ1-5	CASSLDEGYQPQHF	TGTGCCAGCAGCCTAGACGAAGGTTATCAGCCCCAGCATTTT
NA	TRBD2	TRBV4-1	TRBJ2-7	CASSQDPGLLRVEQYF	TGCGCCAGCAGCCAAGACCCGGGACTACTGAGGGTCGAGCAGTACTTC
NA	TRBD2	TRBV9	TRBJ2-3	CASSVTTSGSPDTQYF	TGTGCCAGCAGCGTAACGACTAGCGGGAGCCCCGATACGCAGTATTTT
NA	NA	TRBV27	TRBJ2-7	CASSDQGRPYEQYF	TGTGCCAGCAGTGATCAGGGGAGGCCCTACGAGCAGTACTTC
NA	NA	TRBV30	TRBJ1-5	CAWSVQVGNQPQHF	TGTGCCTGGAGTGTACAGGTCGGCAATCAGCCCCAGCATTTT
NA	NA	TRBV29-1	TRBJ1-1	CSVESGNWNTEAFF	TGCAGCGTTGAATCGGGGAATTGGAACACTGAAGCTTTCTTT
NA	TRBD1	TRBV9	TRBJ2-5	CASSPPRNRGEETQYF	TGTGCCAGCAGCCCTCCGAGGAACAGGGGGGAAGAGACCCAGTACTTC
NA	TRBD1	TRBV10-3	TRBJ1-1	CAISESGGRNTEAFF	TGTGCCATCAGTGAGTCAGGGGGCCGGAACACTGAAGCTTTCTTT
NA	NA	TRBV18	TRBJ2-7	CASSTGTLYEQYF	TGTGCCAGCTCAACGGGGACTTTGTACGAGCAGTACTTC
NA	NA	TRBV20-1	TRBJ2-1	CSAMTSNEQFF	TGCAGTGCGATGACTAGTAATGAGCAGTTCTTC
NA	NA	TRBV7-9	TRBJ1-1	CASSFNPNTEAFF	TGTGCCAGCAGCTTCAACCCGAACACTGAAGCTTTCTTT
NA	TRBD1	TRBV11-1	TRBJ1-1	CASSLGQAVMNTEAFF	TGTGCCAGCAGCCTAGGACAGGCCGTCATGAACACTGAAGCTTTCTTT
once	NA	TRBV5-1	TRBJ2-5	CASSPGTAGQTQYF	TGCGCCAGCAGCCCTGGGACCGCCGGCCAGACCCAGTACTTC
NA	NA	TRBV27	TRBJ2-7	CASSLAQKSPYEQYF	TGTGCCAGCAGTTTAGCCCAAAAGTCCCCCTACGAGCAGTACTTC
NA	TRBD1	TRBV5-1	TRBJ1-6	CASSLGTGGYSPLHF	TGCGCCAGCAGCTTGGGGACAGGGGGATATTCACCCCTCCACTTT
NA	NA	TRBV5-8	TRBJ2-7	CASSFRSSSYEQYF	TGTGCCAGCAGCTTTCGCAGCAGCTCCTACGAGCAGTACTTC
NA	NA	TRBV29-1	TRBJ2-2	CSAGGGLNTGELFF	TGCAGCGCTGGAGGAGGGTTAAACACCGGGGAGCTGTTTTTT
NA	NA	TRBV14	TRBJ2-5	CASSPTQGRGETQYF	TGTGCCAGCAGCCCAACCCAGGGGAGAGGAGAGACCCAGTACTTC
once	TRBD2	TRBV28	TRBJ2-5	CASTSRVLAGQETQYF	TGTGCCAGCACATCGAGGGTCCTAGCGGGGCAAGAGACCCAGTACTTC
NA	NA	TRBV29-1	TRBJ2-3	CSVGSGGFTDTQYF	TGCAGCGTCGGTTCCGGTGGGTTCACAGATACGCAGTATTTT
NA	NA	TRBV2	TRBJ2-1	CASSEERGNNEQFF	TGTGCCAGCAGTGAGGAGAGGGGAAACAATGAGCAGTTCTTC
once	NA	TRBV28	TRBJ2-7	CASSFSYEQYF	TGTGCCAGCAGTTTCAGCTACGAGCAGTACTTC
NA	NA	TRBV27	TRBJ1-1	CASSLRGRNTEAFF	TGTGCCAGCAGTTTAAGGGGCAGGAACACTGAAGCTTTCTTT
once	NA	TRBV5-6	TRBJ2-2	CASSADSSSRELFF	TGTGCCAGCAGTGCGGATTCCTCTAGCCGGGAGCTGTTTTTT
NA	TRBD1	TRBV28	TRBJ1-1	CASLTGDYTEAFF	TGTGCCAGCCTTACAGGGGATTACACTGAAGCTTTCTTT
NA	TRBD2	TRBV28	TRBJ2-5	CASSFPRLAGGNQETQYF	TGTGCCAGCAGTTTTCCCCGGCTAGCGGGGGGGAACCAAGAGACCCAGTACTTC
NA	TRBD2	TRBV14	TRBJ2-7	CASSLWRGAYEQYF	TGTGCCAGCAGCCTCTGGCGGGGGGCCTACGAGCAGTACTTC